Listed here is a single T cell receptor (beta chain). The data were obtained in a study of blood T cell repertoires in COVID-19. As for the study in general: COVID-19 samples from acute and convalescent phases originated in the United States, Italy and Spain. T cells, B-cell-depleted T cells, or PBMCs provided the cDNA or gDNA that served as material.

The assay was immunoSEQ multiplex PCR, and TCRdb's table has in-frame clones only and misses some. This table has under 500,000 clones, around nine tenths appearing once. V was shortened by 6 bases and J by 3 bases, with 18 bases between the two germline ends. There are 15 residues in the CDR3. Germline V gene sequence: CDR1 LGHDT, CDR2 YNNKEL (reference sequence). Sample: peripheral blood. The TCR originated in a woman aged 25 to 45 with acute or convalescent COVID-19. The rearrangement joins TRBV3-1 (or the pseudogene TRBV3-2) to TRBJ2-7, with unresolved D. The CDR3 nucleotides read TGTGCCAGCAGTCCAACTTCTCCTCAATTCTACGAGCAGTACTTC. Translating it yields CASSPTSPQFYEQYF.